Following are 15 T cell receptor beta chains from one sample sequenced in a study of T cells in Graves' hyperthyroidism and ophthalmopathy. Amplified regions were TCR beta CDR3 sequences from RNA transcripts. RT-PCR in the first round (using the HTBI primer set) targeted the TCR CDR3. TCRdb re-called the multiplex PCR reads with MiXCR, one entry per CDR3 protein. In the table there are 550,000 to 600,000 distinct CDR3 sequences, 11% to 15% of which are singletons. Sequencing was done on a sample of blood. These receptors originate from a young woman with Graves' ophthalmopathy.

This clonotype was seen ten or more times. V and J are TRBV19 and TRBJ2-7, with TRBD1 identical over 8 bases. Germline trimming cut 6 bases from V and 1 base from J; bases unmatched to any gene: 11. CDR3 size: 16 residues. CDR1 LNHDA and CDR2 SQIVND come from the germline V gene (reference sequence). The CDR3 region has the DNA TGTGCCAGTAGCGATTCGGACAGGGTGAAGTCCTACGAGCAGTACTTC. Residues: CASSDSDRVKSYEQYF. Full variable domain (missing parts from reference TRBV19 and TRBJ2-7): DGGITQSPKYLFRKEGQNVTLSCEQNLNHDAMYWYRQDPGQGLRLIYYSQIVNDFQKGDIAEGYSVSREKKESFPLTVTSAQKNPTAFYLCASSDSDRVKSYEQYFGPGTRLTVT.

As regards this clonotype: This could be a read error, since a much larger clone is one nucleotide away. This chain uses TRBV24-1 with TRBJ2-1; 12 bases match TRBD2. This CDR3 comprises 19 residues. Germline V CDR1 and CDR2: KGHDR, SFDVKD. Here the CDR3 DNA reads TGTGCCACCAGTGGTTTGCGCCTGGGGCTAGCGGGAGGGCCGCGTGAGCAGTTCTTC. Its translation: CATSGLRLGLAGGPREQFF.

This clonotype was detected a few times. The chain has TRBV7-8 and TRBJ1-1; D is possibly TRBD1 (6 bases). Germline V gene lookup returns CDR1 SGHVS and CDR2 FQNEAQ. The CDR3 loop spans 16 amino acids. V was pared by 5 bases and J by 3 bases, with 19 bases between. Here the CDR3 reads CASSKHRAVKDTEAFF. The CDR3 DNA reads TGTGCCAGCAGCAAGCACAGGGCGGTGAAGGACACTGAAGCTTTCTTT.

This clonotype was counted at least ten times. J is TRBJ2-3 and V is TRBV12-3 or TRBV12-4; no reliable D call. The CDR3 covers 12 residues. Trimming stripped 5 bases from V and 3 bases from J, with 6 bases between. In DNA form, the CDR3 reads TGTGCCAGCAGTCAGCAGACAGATACGCAGTATTTT. This gives the protein CASSQQTDTQYF.

In this sample, this clonotype turned up many times. This sequence joins TRBV11-2 and TRBJ1-6, with 7 bases aligning to TRBD1. Germline V lookup: CDR1 SGHAT, CDR2 FQNNGV. This CDR3 has 15 amino acids. V lost 2 bases, J lost 7 bases, and 5 bases stayed unmatched. The CDR3 loop reads CASSLTGQKNSPLHF. CDR3 coding DNA: TGTGCCAGCAGCTTAACGGGACAGAAAAATTCACCCCTCCACTTT.

Only one count was recorded for this clonotype. The chain joins TRBV27 to TRBJ2-7; TRBD2 matches 11 bases. The CDR3 length is 16 residues. Germline V gene lookup returns CDR1 MNHEY and CDR2 SMNVEV (reference sequence). J was trimmed by 1 base and V by 5 bases; bases with no gene match: 7. In DNA form, the CDR3 reads TGTGCCAGCAGTCGCCAAGGGACTAGCGGATCCTACGAGCAGTACTTC. Its protein is CASSRQGTSGSYEQYF.

This clonotype was observed a handful of times. The chain links TRBV9 to TRBJ2-1; tentative D call: TRBD2 (5 bases). V lost 4 bases, J lost 9 bases, and 11 bases lay in between. This CDR3 comprises 12 residues. Germline V CDR1 and CDR2: SGDLS, YYNGEE. The CDR3 spells CASSYREGEQFF. CDR3 DNA: TGTGCCAGCAGCTATCGAGAGGGTGAGCAGTTCTTC. Variable domain in full (rest from reference TRBV9 and TRBJ2-1): DSGVTQTPKHLITATGQRVTLRCSPRSGDLSVYWYQQSLDQGLQFLIQYYNGEERAKGNILERFSAQQFPDLHSELNLSSLELGDSALYFCASSYREGEQFFGPGTRLTVL.

The table lists this clonotype with many counts. The rearrangement links TRBV10-3 to TRBJ2-1; 9 nucleotides align to TRBD1. The CDR3 loop spans 15 amino acids. J gave up 3 bases and V 3 bases, and 3 bases lay outside the gene matches. Germline CDR1 reads ENHRY; CDR2 reads SYGVKD. The CDR3 DNA reads as TGTGCCATCAGTGACGGGACAGGGAACTACAATGAGCAGTTCTTC. It specifies CAISDGTGNYNEQFF.

This clonotype was recorded at least ten times. The chain couples TRBV7-2 to TRBJ2-7; D unresolved. This CDR3 spans 13 amino acids. Trimming removed 1 base at V and 2 bases at J, with 6 bases between. Germline V CDR1 and CDR2: SGHTA, FQGNSA. The CDR3 DNA reads TGTGCCAGCAGCTTAGACCCGACCTACGAGCAGTACTTC. It encodes CASSLDPTYEQYF.

This clonotype has at least ten counts. The rearrangement links TRBV2 to TRBJ1-3; D gene uncertain. This CDR3 region has 15 residues. Germline V lookup: CDR1 SNHLY, CDR2 FYNNEI. Trimming left V 3 bases short and J 0 bases short, with 9 bases between. CDR3 DNA sequence: TGTGCCAGCAGTGATGGGCAGCTCTCTGGAAACACCATATATTTT. This encodes CASSDGQLSGNTIYF.

This clonotype showed up just a few times. This chain connects TRBV2 to TRBJ2-2, with TRBD2 matching over 14 bases. The CDR3 consists of 18 residues. Trimming took 2 bases from V and 6 from J; bases not matched to a gene: 8. CDR1 and CDR2 (germline): SNHLY, FYNNEI. The CDR3 DNA reads as TGTGCCAGCAGTGAACGGGTGACTAGCGGGAGGGCCCCCGGGGAGCTGTTTTTT. Translation: CASSERVTSGRAPGELFF. Filled out from reference TRBV2 and TRBJ2-2, the complete variable domain reads EPEVTQTPSHQVTQMGQEVILRCVPISNHLYFYWYRQILGQKVEFLVSFYNNEISEKSEIFDDQFSVERPDGSNFTLKIRSTKLEDSAMYFCASSERVTSGRAPGELFFGEGSRLTVL.

The chain links TRBV19 to TRBJ1-5; D perhaps matches TRBD1 (5 bases). Trimming removed 9 bases from V and 4 bases from J, with 16 bases in between. Germline loops: CDR1 LNHDA, CDR2 SQIVND (reference sequence). The CDR3 covers 14 residues. The CDR3: CASWGSGGNQPQHF. The CDR3 coding sequence is TGTGCCAGCTGGGGGAGTGGTGGTAATCAGCCCCAGCATTTT. Using reference TRBV19 and TRBJ1-5 for the parts outside the CDR3, the full variable domain is DGGITQSPKYLFRKEGQNVTLSCEQNLNHDAMYWYRQDPGQGLRLIYYSQIVNDFQKGDIAEGYSVSREKKESFPLTVTSAQKNPTAFYLCASWGSGGNQPQHFGDGTRLSIL.

The rearrangement uses TRBV5-1 and TRBJ2-7; the D is unclear. Trimming shortened V by 5 bases and J by 0 bases, and 15 bases separated the two germline ends. This CDR3 has 15 amino acids. In germline, CDR1 is SGHRS, CDR2 YFSETQ. CDR3 nucleotide sequence: TGCGCCAGCAGTCCCACGGCCGCCAGCTCCTACGAGCAGTACTTC. Its translation: CASSPTAASSYEQYF.

The sample holds a few counts of this clonotype. The chain joins TRBV9 to TRBJ2-7; D may be TRBD1 (8 bases). V lost 5 bases and J lost 6, with 12 bases in between. Germline values: CDR1 SGDLS, CDR2 YYNGEE. The CDR3 spans 12 residues. In DNA, the CDR3 is TGTGCCAGCAGGGACAGGGAGGGCGAGCAGTACTTC. It is translated as CASRDREGEQYF.

This clonotype was counted many times. This chain joins TRBV2 and TRBJ1-2; D unclear. CDR1 is SNHLY and CDR2 is FYNNEI in the germline V gene. V was trimmed by 8 bases and J by 2 bases, leaving 6 bases between them. The CDR3 length is 11 residues. The CDR3 coding sequence is TGTGCCAGCCGTAGGAACTATGGCTACACCTTC. Protein: CASRRNYGYTF.